The 9 T cell receptor beta chains below come from one sample, sequenced in a study of CD8+ T cells in alopecia areata. Following extraction, RNA underwent reverse transcription to cDNA, which served as the sequencing template. Sequencing used immunoSEQ multiplex PCR; TCRdb keeps in-frame clones, though not all of them. The specimen has roughly 260,000 clones, none found just once. Markers including CD4, CD8alpha, NKG2D and NKG2ACE guided sorting of pooled cutaneous lymph node cells. The material sequenced was CD4+ T cells sorted from a lymph node. Receptors were obtained from a C3H/HeJ mouse with alopecia areata. The strain's MHC type: H2-k.

This clone was observed a few times. The gene names given are mouse names. The missing CDR3 end, 4 residues past where the read stops, is filled in from the germline J gene. The chain recombines TRBV13-1 with TRBJ1-1; TRBD1 is a possible D gene (6 bases). In germline, CDR1 is NSHNY, CDR2 SYGAGN. Trimming cost V 5 bases and J 3 bases, with 11 bases left between them. This CDR3 is 13 amino acids long. CDR3 sequence reads: CASRDSADTEVFF. Incomplete CDR3 DNA: TGTGCCAGCAGGGACAGCGCGGACACA.

This clone was recorded a few times. Here the gene names and germline are mouse. The CDR3 DNA, read in part, is TGTGCCAGCAGTGATTCTGGGGGTCAAAAC. This translates into CASSDSGGQN. The CDR3 reads in full as CASSDSGGQNTLYF. This chain uses TRBV13-1 with TRBJ2-4, with TRBD2 as a possible D gene (6 bases). Read data end 4 residues before the CDR3 end; the end is taken from the germline J gene. This CDR3 spans 14 amino acids. The germline V gene has CDR1 NSHNY and CDR2 SYGAGN. The V end lost 1 base, the J end lost 1 base, and 7 bases lay between the germline ends.

Worth noting for this clone: The genes and germline here are from mouse. Sequencing ends 4 residues short of the CDR3 end; the germline J gene provides the rest. Additional DNA sequences in this sample encode the identical CDR3. The chain joins TRBV5 to TRBJ2-7; no firm D call. Germline CDR1 LGHNA, CDR2 YNLKQL (reference sequence). This CDR3 comprises 13 residues. Trimming took off 0 bases at V and 3 bases at J, with 6 bases between the two ends. Incomplete CDR3 DNA: TGTGCCAGCAGCCAAGACTGGAGCTAT. It yields the protein CASSQDWSY. The CDR3 in its entirety is CASSQDWSYEQYF.

As to this clone: Genes and germline come from the mouse. Read data end 4 residues before the CDR3 end; the end is taken from the germline J gene. This sequence joins TRBV13-3 and TRBJ2-3; TRBD1 matches at 10 bases. CDR3 size: 15 residues. The trim removed 4 bases at V and 0 bases at J, leaving 2 bases unmatched. The germline V gene encodes CDR1 NNHDY and CDR2 SYVADS. CDR3 DNA, as far as it was read: TGTGCCAGCAGTTGGGACAGGGGTAGTGCAGAA. Its translation is CASSWDRGSAE. Given in full, the CDR3 is CASSWDRGSAETLYF.

Regarding this clone: Genes here carry mouse names. The read halts 4 residues ahead of the CDR3 end, with the missing end drawn from the germline J gene. V and J are TRBV13-3 and TRBJ2-3; D is unclear. The CDR3 has 14 amino acids. Germline V gives CDR1 NNHDY, CDR2 SYVADS. V was cut by 4 bases and J by 0 bases, with 9 bases left in between. This chain's CDR3 is CASSPQTSAETLYF. CDR3 bases read: TGTGCCAGCAGTCCCCAGACTAGTGCAGAA.

In the case of this clone: These gene names are mouse names. Read sequence stops 4 residues before the CDR3 end, and the germline J gene provides the missing end. This sequence joins TRBV13-1 and TRBJ2-1; TRBD2 matches 13 bases. Trimming removed 3 bases from V and 1 base from J; junction bases left unmatched: 4. Per the germline V gene, CDR1 is NSHNY and CDR2 is SYGAGN. This CDR3 is 17 amino acids long. The CDR3 bases that were read are TGTGCCAGCAGTGGGACTGGGGGGGCGCGGAACTATGCT. Translated, it gives CASSGTGGARNYA. The full CDR3 is CASSGTGGARNYAEQFF.

This clone was seen a few times. Here the gene names and germline are mouse. CDR3 loop: CASRDKPNTGQLYF. CDR3 DNA (partial): TGTGCCAGCAGGGACAAACCAAACACCGGG. The gene calls are TRBV5 and TRBJ2-2; a possible D gene is TRBD1 (5 bases). The CDR3 goes on 4 residues after the read ends, and that part is filled in from the germline J gene. Trimming removed 6 bases from V and 0 bases from J, with 8 bases in between. Per the germline V gene, CDR1 is LGHNA and CDR2 is YNLKQL (reference sequence). The CDR3 spans 14 residues.

This clone has more than one count but fewer than ten. Gene names denote mouse genes. The read is 4 residues too short to cover the CDR3 end, so that end is filled in from the germline J gene. V is TRBV13-1 and J is TRBJ1-1; possibly TRBD1 for D (6 bases). The CDR3 length is 14 residues. V gave up 2 bases and J gave up 3 bases, with 11 bases separating them. Per germline, CDR1 NSHNY and CDR2 SYGAGN. The CDR3 loop reads CASSDSGVDTEVFF. The CDR3 bases that were read are TGTGCCAGCAGTGACTCAGGGGTGGACACA.

In this sample, this clone turned up a few times. The listed genes are named as in mouse. This chain's CDR3 is CASSRPGQGANTGQLYF. The CDR3 DNA, read in part, is TGTGCCAGCAGCAGACCGGGACAGGGGGCGAACACCGGG. The genes are TRBV19 and TRBJ2-2; 12 positions match TRBD1. Sequencing ends 4 residues short of the CDR3 end; the germline J gene provides the rest. V lost 5 bases and J lost 2; bases outside the gene matches: 7. In germline, CDR1 is FNHDT, CDR2 SITEND (reference sequence). The CDR3 length is 17 residues.